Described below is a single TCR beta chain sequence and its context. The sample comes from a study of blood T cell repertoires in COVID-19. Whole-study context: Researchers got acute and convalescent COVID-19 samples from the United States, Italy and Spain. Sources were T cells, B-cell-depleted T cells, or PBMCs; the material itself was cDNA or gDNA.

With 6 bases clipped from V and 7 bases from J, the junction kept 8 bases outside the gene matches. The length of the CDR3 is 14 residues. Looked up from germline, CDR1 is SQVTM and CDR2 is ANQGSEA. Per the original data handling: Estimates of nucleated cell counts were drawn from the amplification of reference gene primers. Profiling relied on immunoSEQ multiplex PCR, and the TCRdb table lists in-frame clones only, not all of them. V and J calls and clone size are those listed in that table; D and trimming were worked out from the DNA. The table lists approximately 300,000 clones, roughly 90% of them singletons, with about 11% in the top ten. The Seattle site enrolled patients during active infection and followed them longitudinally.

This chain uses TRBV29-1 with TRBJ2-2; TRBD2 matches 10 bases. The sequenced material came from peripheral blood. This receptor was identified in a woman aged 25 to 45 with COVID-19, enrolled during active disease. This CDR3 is CSVETSGWDGELFF. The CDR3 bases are TGCAGCGTGGAGACTAGCGGGTGGGACGGGGAGCTGTTTTTT.